Listed below are T cell receptor beta chains from one sample, sequenced in a study of PD-L1 blockade in urothelial cancer. Profiled with immunoSEQ multiplex PCR; TCRdb holds only in-frame clones, not every one. The sample has about 29,000 clones, 80% to 90% seen once. Here the sequenced sample was PBMCs, taken around atezolizumab (anti-PD-L1) treatment. These TCRs come from a man aged 70 or older with urothelial cancer. Both conserved end residues are part of each CDR3. D genes are given only for firm matches. Where a row states a size, it is once, few, many or the class of an expanded clone; other rows omit it.

TRBV5-1	TRBJ1-2	TRBD1	.	TGCGCCAGCAGCCCAGCGTTGGGACAGGGTCCCAGGGCCCGTGGCTACACCTTC	CASSPALGQGPRARGYTF
TRBV7-9	TRBJ2-3	.	.	TGTGCCAGCAGCTTAGCTAGAGATACGCAGTATTTT	CASSLARDTQYF
TRBV7-3	TRBJ1-1	.	.	TGTGCCAGCAGCATGACTCCCAAGACTGAAGCTTTCTTT	CASSMTPKTEAFF
TRBV5-1	TRBJ1-2	TRBD1	.	TGCGCCAGCAGCTTTTACCGGACAGGGGAGGGCTACACCTTC	CASSFYRTGEGYTF
TRBV27	TRBJ1-3	TRBD1	.	TGTGCCAGCAGACCCTGGACAGGCTCTGGAAACACCATATATTTT	CASRPWTGSGNTIYF
TRBV19	TRBJ1-3	.	.	TGTGCCAGTAGTCCGGCAGGCTCTGGAAACACCATATATTTT	CASSPAGSGNTIYF
TRBV6-5	TRBJ1-1	.	.	TGTGCCAGCAGTTCGGGGTCTGCTGAAGCTTTCTTT	CASSSGSAEAFF
TRBV6-1	TRBJ1-1	TRBD1	few	TGTGCCAGCAGGGGCCAGGGGGTGGGTGAAGCTTTCTTT	CASRGQGVGEAFF
TRBV30	TRBJ1-6	.	once	TGTGCCTGGAGGCGCCCGGGGGTGGGCAATTCACCCCTCCACTTT	CAWRRPGVGNSPLHF
TRBV28	TRBJ1-1	.	.	TGTGCCAGCAGTCCGCTAGACAGTTCGAACACTGAAGCTTTCTTT	CASSPLDSSNTEAFF
TRBV2	TRBJ2-7	.	.	TGTGCCAGCAGTCCAGGGGTCGGGCAGTACTTC	CASSPGVGQYF
TRBV6-1	TRBJ2-4	.	.	TGTGCCAGCAGTGAACGTCGGGGATCACTAGCCAAAAACATTCAGTACTTC	CASSERRGSLAKNIQYF
TRBV5-1	TRBJ2-6	.	.	TGCGCCAGCAGCGGAGGCCGACTCGCTGGGGCCAACGTCCTGACTTTC	CASSGGRLAGANVLTF
TRBV30	TRBJ1-4	TRBD1	.	TGTGCCGGTGACAGGGGGTTGAGGGCTACTAATGAAAAACTGTTTTTT	CAGDRGLRATNEKLFF
TRBV25-1	TRBJ1-1	.	.	TGTGCCAGCAGTGACATAGCGCTCGGAGAAGCTTTCTTT	CASSDIALGEAFF
TRBV6-4	TRBJ2-3	TRBD2	.	TGTGCCACCCGCCCCGGGACTAGCGGCACAGATACGCAGTATTTT	CATRPGTSGTDTQYF
TRBV5-1	TRBJ2-3	.	medium-sized	TGCGCCAGCAGCTTGGACAGAGCCAGGGCAGATACGCAGTATTTT	CASSLDRARADTQYF
TRBV27	TRBJ1-4	TRBD1	.	TGTGCCAGCAGCTTAGCATCCGGGACAGCGAATGGCCCAACTAATGAAAAACTGTTTTTT	CASSLASGTANGPTNEKLFF
TRBV7-2	TRBJ2-3	.	.	TGTGCCAGCAGCCTGATTAGCGGCACAGATACGCAGTATTTT	CASSLISGTDTQYF
TRBV14	TRBJ1-1	.	once	TGTGCCAGCAGCCACCTAACAGGGTTAAGCACTGAAGCTTTCTTT	CASSHLTGLSTEAFF
TRBV7-9	TRBJ1-4	TRBD1	.	TGTGCCAGCAGCCCATGGGGACAGACTAATGAAAAACTGTTTTTT	CASSPWGQTNEKLFF
TRBV18	TRBJ1-1	.	.	TGTGCCAGCTCACCAAGAGGGATCATTTTAACTGAAGCTTTCTTT	CASSPRGIILTEAFF
TRBV30	TRBJ2-6	.	.	TGTGCCTGGAGAAGGGGTAGCTCTGGGGCCAACGTCCTGACTTTC	CAWRRGSSGANVLTF
TRBV28	TRBJ1-3	.	.	TGTGCCAGCAGTTTCGACAGTACGGTGCTCGGAAACACCATATATTTT	CASSFDSTVLGNTIYF
TRBV28	TRBJ2-7	TRBD2	.	TGTGCCAGCACCAAATGGACTAGCGGATCCTACGAGCAGTACTTC	CASTKWTSGSYEQYF
TRBV5-6	TRBJ1-1	.	once	TGTGCCAGCAGCATGGATCCCCGGAGGTTAGTGAACACTGAAGCTTTCTTT	CASSMDPRRLVNTEAFF
TRBV2	TRBJ1-5	TRBD1	.	TGTGCCAGCAGTGACCGACAGGGGCAGCCCCAGCATTTT	CASSDRQGQPQHF
TRBV29-1	TRBJ1-1	.	.	TGCAGCGTCCGGACAGACATGAACACTGAAGCTTTCTTT	CSVRTDMNTEAFF
TRBV28	TRBJ1-1	TRBD1	.	TGTGCCAGTCTTTCCCCTCGACAGGGGGGGGGTTTAACTGAAGCTTTCTTT	CASLSPRQGGGLTEAFF
TRBV6-1	TRBJ1-1	TRBD1	.	TGTGCCAGCGAAGTTCAGGGGGCGCGCACTGAAGCTTTCTTT	CASEVQGARTEAFF
TRBV6-5	TRBJ2-7	.	.	TGTGCCAGCAGGGAAACATACAGGGACGAGCAGTACTTC	CASRETYRDEQYF
TRBV19	TRBJ1-1	TRBD1	few	TGTGCCAGCAATGACCCACAACAGGGGGTTACCACTGAAGCTTTCTTT	CASNDPQQGVTTEAFF
TRBV19	TRBJ2-4	.	.	TGTGCCAGTAGTGGCGCCGGACAGATAGCCAAAAACATTCAGTACTTC	CASSGAGQIAKNIQYF
TRBV7-8	TRBJ2-5	TRBD2	.	TGTGCCAGCAGCTCACTAGCGGGGTATAAAGAGACCCAGTACTTC	CASSSLAGYKETQYF
TRBV5-4	TRBJ2-7	.	.	TGTGCCAGCAGCTGGAGGGGATTCCCCTACGAGCAGTACTTC	CASSWRGFPYEQYF
TRBV7-2	TRBJ2-3	TRBD2	.	TGTGCCAGCAGCCTGAAGCGGGGGGGCCTTGTAGATACGCAGTATTTT	CASSLKRGGLVDTQYF
TRBV25-1	TRBJ1-2	.	few	TGTGCCAGCAGTGAACCTGGTGACTTCGGGTCCTTCACCTTC	CASSEPGDFGSFTF
TRBV7-3	TRBJ2-5	TRBD2	.	TGTGCCAGCAGCTTGAGCGGGAGTGTGCGGGAGACCCAGTACTTC	CASSLSGSVRETQYF
TRBV28	TRBJ1-5	.	.	TGTGCCAGCAGTTCCAGAAATCAGCCCCAGCATTTT	CASSSRNQPQHF
TRBV5-6	TRBJ1-1	TRBD1	.	TGTGCCAGCAGCTTGCCCACAGGGGGTGCTTTGTACACTGAAGCTTTCTTT	CASSLPTGGALYTEAFF
TRBV19	TRBJ1-5	.	.	TGTGCCAGTAGGATTGGACTCCCTGGCAATCAGCCCCAGCATTTT	CASRIGLPGNQPQHF
TRBV27	TRBJ2-1	.	.	TGTGCCAGCAGTTTATTAGGGGGGGGCAAGGGAGGTGAGCAGTTCTTC	CASSLLGGGKGGEQFF
TRBV9	TRBJ1-2	.	.	TGTGCCAGCAGCGTCCAGGGTTCCCCTAACTATGGCTACACCTTC	CASSVQGSPNYGYTF
TRBV29-1	TRBJ2-1	TRBD2	few	TGCAGCGTCGGGACTAGCAGGGACAATGAGCAGTTCTTC	CSVGTSRDNEQFF
TRBV11-2	TRBJ1-1	.	.	TGTGCCAGCAGCCTTCGGACAGAAGCTTTCTTT	CASSLRTEAFF
TRBV27	TRBJ2-3	.	.	TGTGCCAGCACCCAAACAGCGGGTCCTAGCACAGATACGCAGTATTTT	CASTQTAGPSTDTQYF
TRBV5-1	TRBJ2-5	TRBD1	.	TGCGCCAGCAGCTTGGGTAGGGGAACAGGGGACCAAGAGACCCAGTACTTC	CASSLGRGTGDQETQYF
TRBV5-8	TRBJ2-1	TRBD2	.	TGTGCCAGCAGCATGGGACTAGCGGGAGGGCACGATGAGCAGTTCTTC	CASSMGLAGGHDEQFF
TRBV7-9	TRBJ1-2	.	.	TGTGCCAGCAGCTTAGTTTTTCCAGACTATGGCTACACCTTC	CASSLVFPDYGYTF
TRBV19	TRBJ1-2	.	.	TGTGCCAGTAGTACGAGTACAGGAGCAACCTACTATGGCTACACCTTC	CASSTSTGATYYGYTF
TRBV14	TRBJ2-7	TRBD2	few	TGTGCCAGCAGCCCCGGGACTAGCGGGAGGGCCACCTCCTACGAGCAGTACTTC	CASSPGTSGRATSYEQYF
TRBV5-4	TRBJ2-1	.	.	TGTGCCAGCAGCGTGCAGGACAGATACAATGAGCAGTTCTTC	CASSVQDRYNEQFF
TRBV7-2	TRBJ1-5	TRBD1	.	TGTGCCAGCAGCTTAGTAGGGGGCCAGCCCCAGCATTTT	CASSLVGGQPQHF
TRBV5-6	TRBJ2-1	.	.	TGTGCCAGCAGCTTTGATGTCGGACACCTTGGAAATGAGCAGTTCTTC	CASSFDVGHLGNEQFF
TRBV19	TRBJ1-4	TRBD1	.	TGTGCCAGTATCGGGACAGGGGGCGGAAAACTGTTTTTT	CASIGTGGGKLFF
TRBV6-1	TRBJ1-5	.	.	TGTGCCAGCAGTGAACAGGGTGGTCAGCCCCAGCATTTT	CASSEQGGQPQHF
TRBV27	TRBJ1-1	.	few	TGTGCCAGCAGTCCTAGGAGGGGTTACACTGAAGCTTTCTTT	CASSPRRGYTEAFF
TRBV5-4	TRBJ2-3	TRBD2	.	TGTGCCAGCAGCTTGGGGGGGACGGGGGGAGTCACAGATACGCAGTATTTT	CASSLGGTGGVTDTQYF